Reported below is one T cell receptor (beta chain). No antigen is known for it. No base-level quality is on record; no much larger clone is a single base apart. From V the trimming removes 7 bases and from J it removes 0 bases, while the gene matches leave 3 bases of the junction unaccounted for. Per the germline V gene (reference sequence), LNHDA is the CDR1 and SQIVND is the CDR2. The CDR3, cysteine through phenylalanine, is 15 amino acids long. The retained sequence is limited to the CDR3, 45 bases, with the frame set at the first base. These data originate in a study of T cell responses to AZD1222 COVID-19 vaccine (dated by TCRdb to the early 2020s). In the study overall: AZD1222 recipients given second doses at about 4 weeks or at about 12 weeks were pooled, since spike-specific TCR depth and breadth were not found to differ between the two schedules. TCR sequencing covered roughly 230 trial participants: approximately 200 given two doses of AZD1222 and 26 given two doses of MenACWY control vaccine. Enrollment into the trials was organized by age into subgroups of 18-55, 56-69 and 70-plus years, and those subgroups contained roughly 150, 30 and 60 TCR-sequenced participants, respectively.

According to the study, the label for this sample's time point signals: baseline before first vaccination. Vaccinee samples came from UK trials COV001 and COV002, including a single-blind randomized controlled phase 2/3 trial of AZD1222 (ChAdOx1 nCoV-19) in healthy adults. For TCRbeta chain sequencing, PBMC samples were collected from trial participants at day 0 and at day 28 after the second dose. On the study overall, not on this receptor specifically: Because no samples from the day 14 peak response were available, repertoires could be characterized only after the peak T cell response. A significant rise in spike-specific TCR breadth and depth was observed after two AZD1222 doses relative to day 0 and relative to MenACWY recipients. Conclusions about previously exposed vaccinees are limited, since just five or six AZD1222 recipients were seropositive for SARS-CoV-2 at baseline. The 56-69-year group was small, and its depth increase did not reach significance, likely because of low power. Vaccine-associated CD4 TCRs spanned the whole spike protein, with dominant responses in regions 160-218 and 743-854. Nearly half of unique spike-specific TCRs reportedly recognized epitopes outside regions mutated in the B.1.351 and B.1.1.7 variants. Participants were mostly white British and included more females than males, and it was suggested by the authors that clonal diversity may have been underestimated.

The CDR3 regions of human TCRbeta chains were analyzed by immunosequencing. Turning to the authors' computational methods: Repertoire TCRs were matched against a reference library of SARS-CoV-2-specific TCRs generated with the MIRA antigen-specificity platform. Breadth was defined as the fraction of unique TCRs that were SARS-CoV-2-associated. Depth was defined as the fraction of total T cells that were SARS-CoV-2-associated. Using the MIRA data, every spike-specific TCR was mapped to the spike region that the TCR reacted to and assigned to either a CD4 or a CD8 class. Log10-transformed breadth and depth values were compared by one-way ANOVA with Sidak's multiple comparisons tests. Not all clones reach the TCRdb copy of this immuneACCESS table, which keeps in-frame sequences only. Checked studies attribute under half of the gap to unresolved V genes and leave the rest unexplained. Clone size and V and J calls were adopted from that table, with D and trimming inferred from the DNA. In this sample the table shows about 120,000 clones, around nine tenths of which occur a single time. Roughly 3.5% of the sample rests with the top ten.

This sample comprised peripheral blood, obtained on day 0 of AZD1222 vaccination. The rearrangement joined TRBV19 to TRBJ2-6, with 7 central nucleotides matching TRBD2. This clonotype was obtained from an adult in good health. The encoded CDR3 is CASTGRASGANVLTF. The base sequence is TGTGCCAGTACGGGGAGGGCCTCTGGGGCCAACGTCCTGACTTTC.